This T cell receptor (beta chain) is drawn from a study of blood T cell repertoires in COVID-19. The CDR3 consists of 15 residues. Germline V lookup: CDR1 DFQATT, CDR2 SNEGSKA (reference sequence). V dropped 3 bases and J dropped 0 bases, with 12 bases sitting between them. The data were produced by immunoSEQ multiplex PCR, yet TCRdb's version contains in-frame clones alone and is incomplete. Among some 200,000 clones listed, 75% to 90% were seen once. The source is a woman in her 40s with acute or convalescent COVID-19. The chain has TRBV20-1 and TRBJ2-1; a weak D match, TRBD2 (6 bases). Specimen: peripheral blood. The CDR3 is CSASERVDSYNEQFF. The CDR3 coding sequence is TGCAGTGCTAGTGAGCGGGTAGACTCCTACAATGAGCAGTTCTTC.